This T cell receptor beta chain was sequenced during a study of T cell repertoires in cytomegalovirus infection (dated 2019 in TCRdb). About the investigation overall: Donor HLA type was relevant to the analysis, as public TCR beta signatures indicated carriage of CMV infection together with the matching HLA type.

This clonotype appeared a few times. Its binding antigen is unknown. Per-base qualities were not stored, and no clone one base away is much larger. Sequencing instrument: Illumina HiSeq 1500. Starting from the raw public reads, TCRdb applied fastp trimming at Q25, assembled clones with MiXCR and retained in-frame beta chains. Identical CDR3 protein sequences are pooled into one entry, listed with their most common genes and DNA. In all, the sample holds 250,000 to 300,000 distinct CDR3 sequences, and about a sixth of those were seen once. The ten largest clones represent less than 60% of the sample. What the work shows at the level of the full study, not this receptor alone: The ex vivo response was dominated by HLA-C-restricted CMV-specific TCR beta clonotypes, which also provided the single most frequent clonotype in two of eight donors. Carriers of CMV infection plus the relevant HLA type were discriminated by the cumulative frequency of public TCR beta family members in the study cohort and in an independent approximately 350-donor cohort.

Per the germline V gene (reference sequence), SGHKS is the CDR1 and YYEKEE is the CDR2. V lost 0 bases and J lost 0 bases; the stretch between them is 9 bases long. The CDR3 has 15 amino acids, counting the end cysteine and phenylalanine. Only the CDR3 DNA stays, 45 bases, in frame from base 1. The receptor comes from a human donor in good health (CMV status not recorded). Some clones in this sample may be carry-over from other donors' samples. Sequenced input: CD8+ T cells from PBMCs. Rearrangement joined TRBV5-5 to TRBJ1-1, with the identity of the D gene unclear. At the DNA level, the sequence is TGTGCCAGCAGCTTGGCGGGATACATGAACACTGAAGCTTTCTTT. Its coded protein is CASSLAGYMNTEAFF. Reference TRBV5-5 and TRBJ1-1 genes cover what lies past the CDR3, so the full variable domain is DAGVTQSPTHLIKTRGQQVTLRCSPISGHKSVSWYQQVLGQGPQFIFQYYEKEERGRGNFPDRFSARQFPNYSSELNVNALLLGDSALYLCASSLAGYMNTEAFFGQGTRLTVV.